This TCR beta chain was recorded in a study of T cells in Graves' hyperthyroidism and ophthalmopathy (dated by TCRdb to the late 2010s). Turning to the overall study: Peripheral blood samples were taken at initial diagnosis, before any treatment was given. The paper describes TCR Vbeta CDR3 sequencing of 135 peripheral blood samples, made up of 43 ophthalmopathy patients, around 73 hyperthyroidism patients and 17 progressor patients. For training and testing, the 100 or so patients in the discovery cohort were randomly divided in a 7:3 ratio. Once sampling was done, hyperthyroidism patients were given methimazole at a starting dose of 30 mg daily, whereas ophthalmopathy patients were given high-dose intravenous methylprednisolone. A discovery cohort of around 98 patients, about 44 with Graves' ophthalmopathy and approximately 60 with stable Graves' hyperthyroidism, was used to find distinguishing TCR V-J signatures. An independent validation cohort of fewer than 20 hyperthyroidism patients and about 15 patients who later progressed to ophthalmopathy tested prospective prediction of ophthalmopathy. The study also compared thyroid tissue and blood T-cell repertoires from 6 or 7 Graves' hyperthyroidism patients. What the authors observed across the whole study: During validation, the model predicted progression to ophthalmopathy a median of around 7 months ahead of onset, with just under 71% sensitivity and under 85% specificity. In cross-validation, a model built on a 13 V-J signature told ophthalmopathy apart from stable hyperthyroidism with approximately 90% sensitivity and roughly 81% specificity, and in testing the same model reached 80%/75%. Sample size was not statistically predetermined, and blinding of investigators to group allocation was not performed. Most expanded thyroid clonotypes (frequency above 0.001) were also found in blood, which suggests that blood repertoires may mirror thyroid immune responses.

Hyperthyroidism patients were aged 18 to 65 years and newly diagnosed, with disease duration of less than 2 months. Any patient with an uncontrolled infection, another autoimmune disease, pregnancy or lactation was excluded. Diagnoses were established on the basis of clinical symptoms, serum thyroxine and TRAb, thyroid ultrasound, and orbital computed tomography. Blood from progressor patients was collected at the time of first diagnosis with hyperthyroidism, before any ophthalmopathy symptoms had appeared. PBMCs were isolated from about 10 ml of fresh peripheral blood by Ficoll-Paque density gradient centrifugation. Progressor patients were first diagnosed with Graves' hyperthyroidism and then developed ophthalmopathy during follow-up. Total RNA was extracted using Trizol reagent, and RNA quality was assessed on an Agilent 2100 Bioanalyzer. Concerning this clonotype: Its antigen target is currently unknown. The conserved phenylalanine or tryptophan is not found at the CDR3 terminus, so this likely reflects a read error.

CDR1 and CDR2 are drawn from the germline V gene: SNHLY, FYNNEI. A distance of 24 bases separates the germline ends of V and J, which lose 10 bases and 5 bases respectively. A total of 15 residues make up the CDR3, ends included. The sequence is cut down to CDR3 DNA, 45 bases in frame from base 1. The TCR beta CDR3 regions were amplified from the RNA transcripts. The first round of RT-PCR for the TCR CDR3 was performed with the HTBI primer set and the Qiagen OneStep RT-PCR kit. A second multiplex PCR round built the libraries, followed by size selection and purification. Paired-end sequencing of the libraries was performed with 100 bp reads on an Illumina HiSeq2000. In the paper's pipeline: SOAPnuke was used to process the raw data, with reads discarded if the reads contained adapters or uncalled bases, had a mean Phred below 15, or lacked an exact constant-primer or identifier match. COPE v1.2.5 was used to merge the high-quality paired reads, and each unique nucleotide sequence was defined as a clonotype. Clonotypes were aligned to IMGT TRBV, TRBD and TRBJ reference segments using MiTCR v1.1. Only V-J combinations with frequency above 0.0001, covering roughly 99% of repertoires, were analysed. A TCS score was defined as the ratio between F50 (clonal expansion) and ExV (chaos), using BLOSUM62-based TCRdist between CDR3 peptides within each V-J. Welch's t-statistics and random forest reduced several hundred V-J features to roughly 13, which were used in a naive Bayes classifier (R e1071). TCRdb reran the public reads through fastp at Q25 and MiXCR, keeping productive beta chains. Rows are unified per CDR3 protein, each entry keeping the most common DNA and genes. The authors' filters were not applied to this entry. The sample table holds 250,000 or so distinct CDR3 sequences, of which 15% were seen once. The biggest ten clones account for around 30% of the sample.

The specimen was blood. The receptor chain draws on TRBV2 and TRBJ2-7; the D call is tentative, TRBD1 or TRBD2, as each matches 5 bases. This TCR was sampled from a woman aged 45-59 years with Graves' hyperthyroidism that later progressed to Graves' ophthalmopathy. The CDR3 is CATAVRGKGLDEQYL. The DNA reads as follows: TGTGCCACCGCGGTCCGGGGCAAGGGTCTCGACGAGCAGTACCTC.